The 16 T cell receptor beta chains reported below all come from one sample, sequenced in a study of blood T cell repertoires in COVID-19. This table comes from immunoSEQ multiplex PCR, and its TCRdb copy is limited to in-frame clones, with some not included. This sample carries fewer than 350,000 clones, approximately 81% of them seen once, and the ten largest clones take 2.5% to 3%. Sample: peripheral blood. The receptors were sampled from an older woman with active or convalescent COVID-19.

The CDR3 spells CASTRTERYNEQFF. The CDR3 DNA is TGTGCCAGCACACGGACAGAAAGGTACAATGAGCAGTTCTTC. V usage is TRBV6-5 and J usage is TRBJ2-1, with TRBD1 as a possible D gene (6 bases). The V and J ends lost 7 bases and 4 bases respectively, with 14 bases between them. This CDR3 spans 14 amino acids. CDR1 and CDR2 from the germline V gene are MNHEY and SVGAGI.

The V call is TRBV5-6, the J call TRBJ1-3; weak D call: TRBD1 (5 bases). The V gene's germline CDR1 is SGHDT and CDR2 YYEEEE. There are 16 residues in the CDR3. V was cut by 4 bases and J by 2 bases, with 16 bases left in between. The CDR3 sequence: CASSPDLRDAGNTIYF. DNA of the CDR3: TGTGCCAGCAGCCCAGATCTCAGGGATGCTGGAAACACCATATATTTT.

The J gene is TRBJ1-5, the V gene TRBV27; D is perhaps TRBD1 (6 bases). The V end was cut by 0 bases, the J end by 4 bases, with 10 bases between. Looked up from germline, CDR1 is MNHEY and CDR2 is SMNVEV (reference sequence). CDR3 length: 15 residues. CDR3 sequence reads: CASSLSGTTNQPQHF. In nucleotides, the CDR3 is TGTGCCAGCAGTTTATCGGGGACAACTAATCAGCCCCAGCATTTT.

This clone was seen a handful of times. The rearrangement joins TRBV7-3 to TRBJ2-3, with 8 bases identical to TRBD2. CDR1 SGHTA and CDR2 FQGTGA come from the germline V gene. The CDR3 consists of 15 residues. V dropped 0 bases and J dropped 6; count of bases not matched to a gene: 5. The CDR3 DNA is TGTGCCAGCAGCTTAACCGGGGGGGCCACGGATACGCAGTATTTT. It yields the protein CASSLTGGATDTQYF.

The V call is TRBV7-9, the J call TRBJ2-3, with 7 bases lining up with TRBD2. The CDR3 runs to 16 residues. V shed 0 bases and J 0 bases; nucleotides not matched to a gene: 3. CDR1 and CDR2 (germline): SEHNR, FQNEAQ (reference sequence). The chain's CDR3 is CASSLASGISTDTQYF. The CDR3, as DNA: TGTGCCAGCAGCTTAGCCAGCGGGATTAGCACAGATACGCAGTATTTT.

The rearrangement uses TRBV7-9 and TRBJ2-5; D is undetermined. V was trimmed by 5 bases and J by 7 bases, leaving 11 bases between them. Germline-derived CDR1 and CDR2 are SEHNR and FQNEAQ (reference sequence). This CDR3 has 12 residues. The CDR3 bases are TGTGCCAGCAGCCCCCAAGCAGGGACCCAGTACTTC. Translating gives CASSPQAGTQYF.

The CDR3 DNA sequence: TGTGCCAGCAGTTATCGGATAGGGGTTAACTATGGCTACACCTTC. As protein: CASSYRIGVNYGYTF. The chain carries TRBV6-6 and TRBJ1-2, with D tentatively TRBD1 (5 bases). V lost 3 bases and J 1 base, leaving 12 bases between the germline ends. Germline V lookup: CDR1 MNHNY, CDR2 SVGAGI (reference sequence). The CDR3 is made up of 15 amino acids.

The V and J genes are TRBV11-2 and TRBJ2-1; possible D gene TRBD2, 6 bases. This CDR3 is 16 amino acids long. Trimming cost V 1 base and J 4 bases, with 14 bases left between them. Germline V gene lookup returns CDR1 SGHAT and CDR2 FQNNGV. CDR3 sequence reads: CASSLVRGLGYNEQFF. CDR3 DNA: TGTGCCAGCAGCTTAGTGCGGGGCCTGGGGTACAATGAGCAGTTCTTC.

This chain uses TRBV6-5 with TRBJ2-7; 8 bases align to TRBD2. The trim removed 0 bases at V and 3 bases at J, leaving 4 bases unmatched. The germline gives CDR1 MNHEY, CDR2 SVGAGI. The CDR3 is made up of 15 amino acids. The CDR3, as DNA: TGTGCCAGCAGTTACTCCGGGGGGGAGTTCTACGAGCAGTACTTC. Encoded protein: CASSYSGGEFYEQYF.

This clone has a single count. The chain has TRBV2 and TRBJ2-3; TRBD2 aligns across 11 bases. CDR3 size: 18 residues. Per the germline V gene, CDR1 is SNHLY and CDR2 is FYNNEI. The trim removed 2 bases at V and 4 bases at J, leaving 11 bases unmatched. CDR3 loop: CASSESRISGGAADTQYF. The CDR3 region has the DNA TGTGCCAGCAGTGAATCCCGCATTAGCGGGGGGGCCGCAGATACGCAGTATTTT.

The CDR3 sequence: CASSSPSGTAVYEQYF. CDR3 in DNA: TGTGCCAGCAGTTCCCCATCCGGGACAGCAGTCTACGAGCAGTACTTC. V and J are TRBV6-5 and TRBJ2-7, with 7 positions matching TRBD1. The germline V gene has CDR1 MNHEY and CDR2 SVGAGI. After removal of 4 bases from V and 3 bases from J, the junction contained 12 bases not matched to a gene. The CDR3 contains 16 residues.

The chain recombines TRBV9 with TRBJ2-5; 11 positions agree with TRBD2. The CDR3 spans 19 residues. The germline V gene has CDR1 SGDLS and CDR2 YYNGEE. J gave up 0 bases and V 0 bases, and 10 bases lay outside the gene matches. In DNA form, the CDR3 reads TGTGCCAGCAGCGTAGCGGCGGGTCGACTAGCGGGGAACCAAGAGACCCAGTACTTC. Translation: CASSVAAGRLAGNQETQYF.

The V gene is TRBV5-4, the J gene TRBJ1-5; no definite D call. The CDR3 is 13 residues long. Trimming removed 5 bases from V and 6 bases from J, with 12 bases in between. Germline V gene data show CDR1 as SGHNT and CDR2 as YYREEE (reference sequence). The CDR3 here is CASSLDTGQPQHF. The DNA for the CDR3 is TGTGCCAGCAGTCTCGACACTGGTCAGCCCCAGCATTTT.

This chain connects TRBV20-1 to TRBJ2-7, with 10 bases matching TRBD1. V shed 6 bases, J shed 9 bases, and the junction held 5 bases outside the gene matches. CDR3 length: 11 amino acids. From germline, CDR1 is DFQATT and CDR2 SNEGSKA (reference sequence). In DNA form, the CDR3 reads TGCAGTGCACGACAGGGGGCGGTGCAGTACTTC. It encodes CSARQGAVQYF.

The CDR3 loop reads CARSLPRQGKAWGNSPLHF. CDR3 sequence (DNA): TGTGCCAGAAGCTTGCCACGGCAGGGGAAAGCCTGGGGCAATTCACCCCTCCACTTT. The J gene is TRBJ1-6, the V gene TRBV5-3; TRBD1 might be the D (6 bases). TRBV5-3 is recorded as an ORF, its role being uncertain. Trimming left V 1 base short and J 7 bases short, with 24 bases between. The CDR3 has 19 residues.

This clone was seen a handful of times. The J gene is TRBJ2-6, the V gene TRBV9; unclear D gene. V gave up 3 bases and J gave up 2 bases, with 6 bases separating them. The germline V gene encodes CDR1 SGDLS and CDR2 YYNGEE. This CDR3 is built from 14 residues. The CDR3 region has the DNA TGTGCCAGCAGCGGTATAACTGGGGCCAACGTCCTGACTTTC. Protein sequence: CASSGITGANVLTF.